The 10 T cell receptor beta chains reported below all come from one sample, sequenced in a study of cytomegalovirus exposure and HLA in healthy donors. It was with 60 Vbeta and 13 Jbeta primers that the PCR ran. This table comes from immunoSEQ multiplex PCR, and its TCRdb copy is limited to in-frame clones, with some not included. The table has around 140,000 clones, 80% seen once. Sequencing input: PBMCs. These receptors were collected from a man between 35 and 55 years old in good health and CMV-seronegative.

The chain carries TRBV2 and TRBJ2-3, with 10 bases fitting TRBD1. The CDR3 runs 13 residues. V lost 10 bases and J lost 3; bases outside the gene matches: 4. Germline V gene sequence: CDR1 SNHLY, CDR2 FYNNEI. CDR3 sequence (DNA): TGTGCCACCTCGGGACAGGGGACAGATACGCAGTATTTT. Translated, it gives CATSGQGTDTQYF.

The chain uses TRBV18 and TRBJ1-3; TRBD1 might be the D (6 bases). The CDR3 contains 14 residues. Trimming removed 3 bases at V and 6 bases at J, with 12 bases between. The germline CDR1 and CDR2 sequences are KGHSH and LQKENI. The CDR3: CASSPVRDKNTIYF. The DNA for the CDR3 is TGTGCCAGCTCACCTGTCAGGGACAAAAACACCATATATTTT.

The chain is built from TRBV7-6 and TRBJ2-2; no definite D call. V was shortened by 2 bases and J by 0 bases, with 7 bases between the two germline ends. The V gene's germline CDR1 is SGHVS and CDR2 FNYEAQ. This CDR3 has 15 residues. As DNA, the CDR3 is TGTGCCAGCAGCTTATTTTTCGCGAACACCGGGGAGCTGTTTTTT. Amino acid sequence: CASSLFFANTGELFF.

The CDR3 sequence: CASSSRWSNTEAFF. CDR3 bases: TGTGCCAGCAGCTCTCGGTGGAGTAACACTGAAGCTTTCTTT. The genes are TRBV11-2 and TRBJ1-1; no reliable D call. CDR3 size: 14 residues. Germline CDR1 reads SGHAT; CDR2 reads FQNNGV. The V gene lost 4 bases and the J gene lost 2 bases, with 11 bases spanning the gap.

The sample holds a few counts of this clone. The rearrangement joins TRBV5-6 to TRBJ1-3; D is undetermined. Germline V gene sequence: CDR1 SGHDT, CDR2 YYEEEE. The length of the CDR3 is 17 residues. V lost 1 base to trimming and J lost 2 bases, with 16 bases between them. The CDR3 coding sequence is TGTGCCAGCAGCTTGTTGCGGCGTCGCCGAGCTGGAAACACCATATATTTT. Translating it yields CASSLLRRRRAGNTIYF.

In its sample, this clone was seen once. The chain uses TRBV28 and TRBJ1-1; 7 bases are shared with TRBD1. The length of the CDR3 is 14 residues. CDR1 and CDR2 from the germline V gene are MDHEN and SYDVKM. The V segment lost 7 bases and the J segment 1 base; nucleotides outside the gene matches: 6. The CDR3 protein is CASNTQGTNTEAFF. As DNA, the CDR3 is TGTGCCAGCAATACACAGGGGACGAACACTGAAGCTTTCTTT.

This clone was counted once. The chain is built from TRBV6-5 and TRBJ1-3, with D perhaps matching TRBD1 (6 bases). Germline V CDR1 and CDR2: MNHEY, SVGAGI. The CDR3 loop spans 14 amino acids. V was pared by 7 bases and J by 1 base, with 11 bases between. CDR3 region: CASIRTGSGNTIYF. As DNA, the CDR3 is TGTGCCAGCATCCGCACAGGGTCTGGAAACACCATATATTTT.

V gene TRBV9 combines with J gene TRBJ1-2; 9 bases are a match to TRBD1. J gave up 7 bases and V 2 bases, and 3 bases lay outside the gene matches. Germline CDR1 reads SGDLS; CDR2 reads YYNGEE. This CDR3 comprises 13 residues. CDR3 region: CASSVGQGFGYTF. For the CDR3, the DNA is TGTGCCAGCAGCGTTGGACAGGGGTTTGGCTACACCTTC.

The V call is TRBV6-1, the J call TRBJ1-5; TRBD1 might be the D (6 bases). Trimming took 3 bases from V and 2 from J, leaving 14 bases between them. The germline V gene has CDR1 MNHNS and CDR2 SASEGT. CDR3 length equals 16 residues. The CDR3 nucleotides are TGTGCCAGCAGTGAGCTGGGGACACCAGGCAATCAGCCCCAGCATTTT. This translates into CASSELGTPGNQPQHF.

The chain carries TRBV6-1 and TRBJ2-5, with 7 bases matching TRBD2. This CDR3 is built from 14 residues. The ends lost 6 bases at V and 2 bases at J; junction bases unmatched: 6. Germline values: CDR1 MNHNS, CDR2 SASEGT. The DNA of the CDR3 is TGTGCCAGCAGGGGGTGGGGGGGGCAAGAGACCCAGTACTTC. Translating it yields CASRGWGGQETQYF.